The present TCR beta chain was sequenced within a study of shared clonotypes between healthy human individuals. The study's findings and limits: Clonotypes shared by all four donors outscored non-shared clonotypes in generation probability. Genetic and exposure-history diversity was limited by the small donor number.

The CDR3 is made up of 14 amino acids. Germline-derived CDR1 and CDR2 are GTSNPN and SVGIG (reference sequence). The V end was cut by 0 bases, the J end by 0 bases, with 8 bases between. The investigators split CD4+ cells into a CD45RA+ naive subset and a CD45RA-negative memory subset. Each replicate PCR on the sorted subsets used about 0.2 ug DNA (roughly 30,000 T cell genomes). Data came from immunoSEQ multiplex PCR; TCRdb stores just in-frame clones and leaves some out. The table includes approximately 2.1 million clones, over 85% detected once. About this clone itself: Its target is unknown.

The chain is built from TRBV30 and TRBJ1-2, with a tentative D call TRBD1 (5 bases). This sequence was found in a young man in good health. Some clones in this sample may be carry-over from other donors' samples. Sequencing was performed on naive CD4+ T cells from PBMCs. Subset reported: CD45RA+ positively selected. The CDR3 nucleotides are TGTGCCTGGAGTGTTGGGGGGACTAACTATGGCTACACCTTC. Residues: CAWSVGGTNYGYTF.